Below are 13 T cell receptor beta chains sequenced from a single sample in a study of blood T cell repertoires in COVID-19. This table comes from immunoSEQ multiplex PCR, and its TCRdb copy is limited to in-frame clones, with some not included. The sample records around 160,000 clones, 85% to 90% being singletons. The material sequenced was peripheral blood. Every receptor here comes from a woman in her 70s with COVID-19, enrolled during active disease.

This clone occurred once. The chain combines TRBV10-2 with TRBJ1-2, with D perhaps TRBD1 (5 bases). The CDR3 loop spans 14 amino acids. V lost 3 bases, J lost 4 bases, and 12 bases lay in between. The V gene's germline CDR1 is WSHSY and CDR2 SAAADI. CDR3: CASSDAQGGYGYTF. The CDR3 DNA reads as TGCGCCAGCAGTGATGCGCAGGGAGGCTATGGCTACACCTTC.

V gene TRBV19 combines with J gene TRBJ1-4, with D perhaps TRBD1 (6 bases). CDR1 and CDR2 from the germline V gene are LNHDA and SQIVND (reference sequence). Trimming shortened V by 3 bases and J by 5 bases, and 10 bases separated the two germline ends. CDR3 length: 14 residues. CDR3 in amino acids: CASSIWQGNEKLFF. As DNA, the CDR3 is TGTGCCAGTAGTATCTGGCAGGGGAATGAAAAACTGTTTTTT.

The genes are TRBV5-6 and TRBJ1-1, with 8 nucleotides matching TRBD1. Germline V lookup: CDR1 SGHDT, CDR2 YYEEEE. V dropped 1 base and J dropped 1; count of bases not matched to a gene: 6. CDR3 length: 16 residues. The CDR3 protein is CASSLPDRGPNTEAFF. CDR3 sequence (DNA): TGTGCCAGCAGCTTGCCTGACAGGGGCCCGAACACTGAAGCTTTCTTT.

This chain connects TRBV18 to TRBJ2-3, with a possible D match to TRBD2 (7 bases). This CDR3 has 16 residues. In germline, CDR1 is KGHSH, CDR2 LQKENI. V lost 0 bases to trimming and J lost 2 bases, with 12 bases between them. The CDR3 region has the DNA TGTGCCAGCTCACCACCGGGTGGGGGGGCCACAGATACGCAGTATTTT. The encoded protein is CASSPPGGGATDTQYF.

This chain joins TRBV28 and TRBJ2-3, with 7 bases lining up with TRBD2. Germline lookup yields CDR1 MDHEN and CDR2 SYDVKM. The CDR3 has 13 amino acids. The V and J ends lost 8 bases and 4 bases, in that order; junction bases with no gene match: 6. CDR3 bases: TGTGCCAGCTCGGGGGGAGGCGCAGATACGCAGTATTTT. Translated: CASSGGGADTQYF.

This clone came up once. The V gene is TRBV28, the J gene TRBJ1-2, with 11 bases fitting TRBD1. V lost 5 bases and J lost 6; bases outside the gene matches: 5. Germline V gene sequence: CDR1 MDHEN, CDR2 SYDVKM. This CDR3 is built from 14 residues. The CDR3 nucleotides read TGTGCCAGCAGTAGGACAGGGGGCGCCCATGGCTACACCTTC. Translated, it gives CASSRTGGAHGYTF.

The chain couples TRBV11-2 to TRBJ1-2; D gene ambiguous. The CDR3 loop spans 13 amino acids. Germline CDR1 SGHAT, CDR2 FQNNGV. Between the trimmed V and J ends, which lost 3 bases and 4 bases, there was a span of 9 bases. The CDR3 DNA reads as TGTGCCAGCAGCTTGTTGGGCAGCTATGGCTACACCTTC. Translated: CASSLLGSYGYTF. Drawing the rest from reference TRBV11-2 and TRBJ1-2, the complete variable domain is EAGVAQSPRYKIIEKRQSVAFWCNPISGHATLYWYQQILGQGPKLLIQFQNNGVVDDSQLPKDRFSAERLKGVDSTLKIQPAKLEDSAVYLCASSLLGSYGYTFGSGTRLTVV.

The chain uses TRBV15 and TRBJ2-7; the D gene is possibly TRBD2 (5 bases). This CDR3 has 20 amino acids. The germline V gene encodes CDR1 LNHNV and CDR2 YYDKDF (reference sequence). Trimming removed 0 bases from V and 1 base from J, with 25 bases in between. The CDR3 sequence is CATSRDLPSPLAPESYEQYF. CDR3 in DNA: TGTGCCACCAGCAGAGATCTCCCCTCTCCGCTAGCTCCTGAATCCTACGAGCAGTACTTC.

This chain uses TRBV11-2 with TRBJ1-5, with 9 bases aligning to TRBD1. Germline CDR1 is SGHAT and CDR2 is FQNNGV. V dropped 4 bases and J dropped 1; count of bases not matched to a gene: 2. This CDR3 is 15 amino acids long. CDR3 in DNA: TGTGCCAGCAGCTCCGGGACAGGGAGCAATCAGCCCCAGCATTTT. Translating gives CASSSGTGSNQPQHF.

The chain joins TRBV4-1 to TRBJ1-2; D ambiguous. Trimming pared 4 bases from V and 1 base from J, leaving 7 bases between. The CDR3 is 13 amino acids. CDR1 MGHRA and CDR2 YSYEKL come from the germline V gene. CDR3 sequence: CASSRQDNYGYTF. The DNA for the CDR3 is TGCGCCAGCAGCCGCCAGGATAACTATGGCTACACCTTC.

The chain employs TRBV19 and TRBJ1-3, with 8 bases that match TRBD1. The J segment lost 4 bases and the V segment lost 5 bases, leaving 7 bases of the junction unmatched. Germline lookup yields CDR1 LNHDA and CDR2 SQIVND (reference sequence). This CDR3 is 15 amino acids long. The CDR3 DNA is TGTGCCAGTAGTGGACAGGGATCGGAGGGAAACACCATATATTTT. As protein: CASSGQGSEGNTIYF. The whole variable domain, remainder taken from reference TRBV19 and TRBJ1-3, is DGGITQSPKYLFRKEGQNVTLSCEQNLNHDAMYWYRQDPGQGLRLIYYSQIVNDFQKGDIAEGYSVSREKKESFPLTVTSAQKNPTAFYLCASSGQGSEGNTIYFGEGSWLTVV.

This clone was counted only a few times. The rearrangement links TRBV7-8 to TRBJ2-7; 7 nucleotides align to TRBD1. The V gene end was trimmed by 3 bases and the J gene end by 0 bases; junction bases not matched to a gene: 2. Germline lookup yields CDR1 SGHVS and CDR2 FQNEAQ. The CDR3 extends over 14 amino acids. The DNA of the CDR3 is TGTGCCAGCAGCTTGGGGACAGCCTCCTACGAGCAGTACTTC. Its translation: CASSLGTASYEQYF.

This clone was detected only a few times. Different DNA sequences within this sample yield the same CDR3. This rearrangement joins TRBV5-4 to TRBJ2-7, with 10 bases aligning to TRBD1. CDR1 and CDR2 (germline): SGHNT, YYREEE (reference sequence). This CDR3 has 15 amino acids. The V gene end was trimmed by 3 bases and the J gene end by 2 bases; junction bases not matched to a gene: 5. In DNA form, the CDR3 reads TGTGCCAGCAGCTACGACAGGGGGCAGACCTACGAGCAGTACTTC. It codes for CASSYDRGQTYEQYF.